A single sample gave rise to the 29 T cell receptor beta chains below, sequenced in a study of blood T cells in healthy people across ages (dated by TCRdb to between 2014 and 2016). Libraries came from 5' RACE. Sequencing was performed on an Illumina HiSeq 2500. A second 7 to 11 cycle PCR used a sample-barcoded 5' primer and a J-beta primer mix. The public reads were reprocessed in TCRdb via fastp at Q25 and MiXCR, keeping in-frame beta chains. Rows matching on CDR3 protein sequence are summarized as one entry with the most common DNA and genes. Present in this sample are some 930,000 distinct CDR3 sequences, roughly 28% of which were seen just once. The ten largest account for roughly 10% of the sample. Separately, the same data were catalogued under a study of T cells of mothers and their children.

The sample was blood. Source of these receptors: a woman between 40 and 55 years old in good health.

CDR3 amino acids: CASSGSGYSGYTF. The DNA of the CDR3 is TGTGCCAGCAGCGGATCCGGGTATAGTGGCTACACCTTC. The J gene is TRBJ1-2, the V gene TRBV9, with D hard to call. This CDR3 region has 13 residues. Germline V gene data show CDR1 as SGDLS and CDR2 as YYNGEE. The ends were cut back, 3 bases at V and 7 bases at J, with 13 bases in the middle.

The chain combines TRBV7-2 with TRBJ1-2, with a possible D match to TRBD1 (6 bases). V was shortened by 4 bases and J by 4 bases, with 16 bases between the two germline ends. CDR1 is SGHTA, CDR2 FQGNSA, per germline. The CDR3 length is 15 residues. CDR3 loop: CASSSYLDSGYGYTF. CDR3 nucleotides: TGTGCCAGCAGCTCCTACTTGGACAGCGGCTATGGCTACACCTTC.

The V and J genes are TRBV9 and TRBJ1-3, with D tentatively TRBD1 (5 bases). In germline, CDR1 is SGDLS, CDR2 YYNGEE. V gave up 0 bases and J gave up 6 bases, with 13 bases separating them. This CDR3 is 15 amino acids long. This chain's CDR3 is CASSVAETGANTIYF. The CDR3 bases are TGTGCCAGCAGCGTAGCAGAAACCGGGGCAAACACCATATATTTT.

This clonotype was seen many times. The chain carries TRBV3-1 and TRBJ2-7; possible D gene TRBD1, 6 bases. V shed 1 base and J shed 4 bases, with 14 bases lying between them. This CDR3 has 15 residues. Germline V gene sequence: CDR1 LGHDT, CDR2 YNNKEL (reference sequence). DNA for the CDR3: TGTGCCAGCAGCCAAGCGCGGACAGCAGGATACGAGCAGTACTTC. Translating gives CASSQARTAGYEQYF.

The rearrangement uses TRBV4-1 and TRBJ2-7, with D hard to call. Germline V lookup: CDR1 MGHRA, CDR2 YSYEKL. The CDR3 is 16 amino acids. Trimming left V 4 bases short and J 3 bases short, with 19 bases between. The CDR3 sequence: CASSRETGPSNYEQYF. The CDR3 bases are TGCGCCAGCAGCCGAGAAACCGGGCCATCAAACTACGAGCAGTACTTC.

The J gene is TRBJ2-1, the V gene TRBV12-3 or TRBV12-4; D is unresolved. Trimming shortened V by 6 bases and J by 1 base, and 10 bases separated the two germline ends. The CDR3 is made up of 14 amino acids. This chain's CDR3 is CASSETKSYNEQFF. As DNA, the CDR3 is TGTGCCAGCAGCGAAACTAAGTCCTACAATGAGCAGTTCTTC.

With respect to this clonotype: A clone one base away is much larger, so this may be a read error. This chain uses TRBV20-1 with TRBJ2-7; D perhaps matches TRBD1 (5 bases). The CDR3 has 14 residues. The V and J ends lost 6 bases and 1 base respectively, with 16 bases between them. CDR1 and CDR2 (germline): DFQATT, SNEGSKA (reference sequence). CDR3: CSARKSQGSYEQYF. CDR3 in DNA: TGCAGTGCCCGTAAGTCGCAGGGTTCCTACGAGCAGTACTTC.

The table lists this clonotype with a few counts. The V gene is TRBV20-1, the J gene TRBJ2-5, with a tentative D call TRBD2 (6 bases). This CDR3 has 11 amino acids. Germline V gene sequence: CDR1 DFQATT, CDR2 SNEGSKA (reference sequence). The V end was cut by 6 bases, the J end by 3 bases, with 8 bases between. CDR3 sequence: CSATSKETQYF. The CDR3 DNA follows: TGCAGTGCCACTAGCAAAGAGACCCAGTACTTC.

The V call is TRBV20-1, the J call TRBJ1-6; TRBD1 matches at 9 bases. CDR3 length: 16 amino acids. Looked up from germline, CDR1 is DFQATT and CDR2 is SNEGSKA (reference sequence). With 0 bases clipped from V and 6 bases from J, the junction kept 6 bases outside the gene matches. CDR3 bases: TGCAGTGCTAGAGATAGCGGACAGGGGATTAATTCACCCCTCCACTTT. This sequence encodes CSARDSGQGINSPLHF.

The chain has TRBV7-2 and TRBJ2-2; 9 bases fit TRBD2. The CDR3 has 14 residues. With V trimmed by 7 bases and J by 6 bases, 6 bases remained unmatched. Germline-derived CDR1 and CDR2 are SGHTA and FQGNSA. The CDR3 loop is CASKPGLAAGELFF. As DNA, the CDR3 is TGTGCCAGCAAGCCGGGACTAGCTGCCGGGGAGCTGTTTTTT.

This clonotype came up many times. Here the CDR3 DNA reads TGCAGTGCAGCGTCGGCGGTGAACACTGAAGCTTTCTTT. Translation: CSAASAVNTEAFF. The V call is TRBV20-1, the J call TRBJ1-1; no reliable D call. Trimming pared 6 bases from V and 0 bases from J, leaving 11 bases between. The germline V gene encodes CDR1 DFQATT and CDR2 SNEGSKA (reference sequence). This CDR3 contains 13 residues.

J is TRBJ2-4 and V is TRBV12-3 or TRBV12-4; D is unclear. Between the trimmed V and J ends, which lost 2 bases and 13 bases, there was a span of 15 bases. The CDR3 has 13 amino acids. The CDR3 DNA reads as TGTGCCAGCAGTTTAAAGGTAGTAAATGAGCAGTACTTC. Translating gives CASSLKVVNEQYF.

The V call is TRBV7-3, the J call TRBJ2-6, with 7 bases lining up with TRBD1. The CDR3 has 17 residues. Germline assignment: CDR1 SGHTA and CDR2 FQGTGA. V was clipped by 1 base and J by 0 bases; unmatched bases: 3. This CDR3 is CASSLKPGGSGANVLTF. CDR3 coding DNA: TGTGCCAGCAGCTTAAAGCCAGGGGGCTCTGGGGCCAACGTCCTGACTTTC.

The chain uses TRBV27 and TRBJ2-1; D is unresolved. CDR3 size: 14 residues. Germline V gene lookup returns CDR1 MNHEY and CDR2 SMNVEV (reference sequence). V was trimmed by 5 bases and J by 4 bases, leaving 12 bases between them. The CDR3 region is CASSINSAYNEQFF. The DNA of the CDR3 is TGTGCCAGCAGTATAAACAGCGCATACAATGAGCAGTTCTTC.

The genes are TRBV2 and TRBJ1-5, with 7 bases lining up with TRBD1. V shed 7 bases, J shed 7 bases, and the junction held 10 bases outside the gene matches. Per the germline V gene, CDR1 is SNHLY and CDR2 is FYNNEI. This CDR3 has 14 residues. The CDR3 reads CASTPQGGGQPQHF. As DNA, the CDR3 is TGTGCCAGCACCCCTCAGGGGGGAGGCCAGCCCCAGCATTTT.

Notes on this clonotype: The junction departs from the called germline gene at one end, perhaps through a read error. This chain uses TRBV3-1 with TRBJ1-6; D is perhaps TRBD1 (6 bases). CDR3 length: 17 residues. Germline V gene sequence: CDR1 LGHDT, CDR2 YNNKEL (reference sequence). This CDR3 is CASSRGDRSSYNPPLHF. In DNA, the CDR3 is TGTGCCAGCAGCCGGGGCGACAGGAGCTCCTATAATCCACCCCTCCACTTT.

The gene calls are TRBV3-1 and TRBJ2-3; 10 bases map to TRBD1. Germline trimming cut 6 bases from V and 4 bases from J; bases unmatched to any gene: 10. Germline V CDR1 and CDR2: LGHDT, YNNKEL (reference sequence). There are 16 residues in the CDR3. The CDR3 sequence: CASRPLPGQGSDTQYF. CDR3 DNA: TGTGCCAGCAGACCTCTTCCGGGACAGGGGTCAGATACGCAGTATTTT.

This clonotype occurred a few times. The chain joins TRBV7-2 to TRBJ2-3; 10 positions match TRBD2. The CDR3 is 18 residues long. J was trimmed by 3 bases and V by 1 base; bases with no gene match: 10. In germline, CDR1 is SGHTA, CDR2 FQGNSA. CDR3 sequence (DNA): TGTGCCAGCAGCTTAGTGGGGTTAGCGGGGGGTCGGACAGATACGCAGTATTTT. Its translation: CASSLVGLAGGRTDTQYF.

In this sample, this clonotype turned up a few times. This rearrangement joins TRBV20-1 to TRBJ1-1; D is unresolved. Deletions cut 5 bases from V and 1 base from J, with 14 bases between. Looked up from germline, CDR1 is DFQATT and CDR2 is SNEGSKA (reference sequence). The CDR3 is 14 amino acids. The CDR3: CSARFPQENTEAFF. CDR3 DNA sequence: TGCAGTGCTCGCTTTCCCCAGGAGAACACTGAAGCTTTCTTT.

This clonotype was detected many times. The V call is TRBV7-8, the J call TRBJ2-1, with 9 bases fitting TRBD1. V dropped 2 bases and J dropped 10; count of bases not matched to a gene: 6. Germline CDR1 reads SGHVS; CDR2 reads FQNEAQ. The CDR3 runs to 14 residues. The CDR3 loop reads CASSLTGQGTEQFF. The CDR3 coding sequence is TGTGCCAGCAGCTTAACTGGACAGGGGACAGAGCAGTTCTTC.

This rearrangement joins TRBV6-1 to TRBJ2-3; TRBD1 might be the D (5 bases). Germline V lookup: CDR1 MNHNS, CDR2 SASEGT. Trimming pared 4 bases from V and 8 bases from J, leaving 13 bases between. The CDR3 runs 13 residues. The chain's CDR3 is CASSGFRESTQYF. CDR3 nucleotide sequence: TGTGCCAGCAGTGGATTCAGGGAAAGTACGCAGTATTTT.

Concerning this clonotype itself: Being one base from a much bigger clone, this may be a read error. The CDR3 region is CASTGQGAYGYTF. For the CDR3, the DNA is TGTGCCAGCACGGGACAGGGGGCCTATGGCTACACCTTC. The chain employs TRBV3-1 and TRBJ1-2, with 12 positions matching TRBD1. In germline, CDR1 is LGHDT, CDR2 YNNKEL (reference sequence). V dropped 7 bases and J dropped 4; count of bases not matched to a gene: 1. The CDR3 consists of 13 residues.

This clonotype was seen repeatedly, ten times or more. This chain joins TRBV12-3 or TRBV12-4 and TRBJ2-2; TRBD2 matches 13 bases. Trimming at V came to 6 bases and at J to 4 bases, leaving 8 bases not matched to a gene. This CDR3 has 17 residues. The CDR3 reads CASSPHGLAGATGELFF. The CDR3 DNA sequence: TGTGCCAGCAGCCCCCACGGACTAGCGGGGGCCACCGGGGAGCTGTTTTTT.

This chain joins TRBV20-1 and TRBJ2-3; 10 nucleotides agree with TRBD2. The CDR3 consists of 15 residues. Per the germline V gene, CDR1 is DFQATT and CDR2 is SNEGSKA (reference sequence). V shed 6 bases and J 1 base; nucleotides not matched to a gene: 7. CDR3 loop: CSAHISGGRTDTQYF. CDR3 bases: TGCAGTGCCCATATTAGCGGGGGGCGCACAGATACGCAGTATTTT.

This clonotype was counted ten times or more. The rearrangement links TRBV7-8 to TRBJ1-2; a possible D gene is TRBD1 (5 bases). Trimming stripped 7 bases from V and 6 bases from J, with 12 bases between. The CDR3 has 12 residues. Germline lookup yields CDR1 SGHVS and CDR2 FQNEAQ. The CDR3 sequence is CASNYDRDGYTF. In nucleotides, the CDR3 is TGTGCCAGCAACTACGACAGAGATGGCTACACCTTC. The full variable domain, rest sourced from reference TRBV7-8 and TRBJ1-2, is GAGVSQSPRYKVAKRGQDVALRCDPISGHVSLFWYQQALGQGPEFLTYFQNEAQLDKSGLPSDRFFAERPEGSVSTLKIQRTQQEDSAVYLCASNYDRDGYTFGSGTRLTVV.

This chain links TRBV5-1 with TRBJ2-5; maybe TRBD2 (6 bases). Germline values: CDR1 SGHRS, CDR2 YFSETQ. V was cut by 0 bases and J by 9 bases, with 15 bases left in between. The CDR3 is 14 residues long. DNA of the CDR3: TGCGCCAGCAGCTTGGTCGGGGCGGAGGGCGCCCAGTACTTC. As protein: CASSLVGAEGAQYF.

For this clonotype: A much bigger clone sits one base away, suggesting this may be a read error. This sequence joins TRBV28 and TRBJ2-1, with D unclear. The J call is in doubt because the DNA end fits TRBJ2-7 better. The CDR3 sequence is 14 residues long. CDR1 is MDHEN and CDR2 is SYDVKM in the germline V gene. The CDR3 protein is CASSLLQSYNEQYF. For the CDR3, the DNA is TGTGCCAGCAGTTTGTTGCAATCCTACAATGAGCAGTACTTC.

This clonotype has a handful of counts. V gene TRBV2 combines with J gene TRBJ2-3, with D tentatively TRBD2 (5 bases). The V gene's germline CDR1 is SNHLY and CDR2 FYNNEI. The CDR3 length is 13 residues. Between the trimmed V and J ends, which lost 1 base and 6 bases, there was a span of 8 bases. The CDR3 region has the DNA TGTGCCAGCAGTGAAGGAGGGTTGGATACGCAGTATTTT. It is translated as CASSEGGLDTQYF.

This clonotype was seen only a few times. V is TRBV9 and J is TRBJ1-2; 10 bases align to TRBD1. CDR1 is SGDLS and CDR2 is YYNGEE in the germline V gene. CDR3 length equals 15 residues. V trimming: 6 bases; J trimming: 6 bases; junction bases outside the gene matches: 11. The CDR3 bases are TGTGCCAGCACCTCCGCGGGGGGACAGGGGCATGGCTACACCTTC. Its translation: CASTSAGGQGHGYTF.